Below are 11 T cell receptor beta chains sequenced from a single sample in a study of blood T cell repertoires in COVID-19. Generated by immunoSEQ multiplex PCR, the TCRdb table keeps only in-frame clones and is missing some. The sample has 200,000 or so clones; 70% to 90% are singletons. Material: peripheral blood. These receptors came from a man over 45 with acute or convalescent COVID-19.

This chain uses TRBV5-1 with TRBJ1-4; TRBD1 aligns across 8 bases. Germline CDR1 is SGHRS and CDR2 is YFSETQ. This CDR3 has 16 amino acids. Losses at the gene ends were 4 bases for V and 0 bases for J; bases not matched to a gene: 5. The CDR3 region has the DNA TGCGCCAGCAGCCCCCTACAGGGGGCAACTAATGAAAAACTGTTTTTT. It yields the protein CASSPLQGATNEKLFF.

The CDR3 coding sequence is TGTGCCAGCAGCCGGGACTCGGAAGAGACCCAGTACTTC. Translation gives CASSRDSEETQYF. The chain links TRBV9 to TRBJ2-5, with D possibly matching TRBD2 (6 bases). The V gene's germline CDR1 is SGDLS and CDR2 YYNGEE. Deletions cut 4 bases from V and 3 bases from J, with 10 bases between. The CDR3 length is 13 residues.

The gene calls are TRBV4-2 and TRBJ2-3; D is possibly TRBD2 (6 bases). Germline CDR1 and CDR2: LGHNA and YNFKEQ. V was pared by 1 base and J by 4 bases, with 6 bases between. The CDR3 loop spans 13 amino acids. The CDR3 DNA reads TGTGCCAGCAGCCAAGGACTAGCAGATACGCAGTATTTT. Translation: CASSQGLADTQYF.

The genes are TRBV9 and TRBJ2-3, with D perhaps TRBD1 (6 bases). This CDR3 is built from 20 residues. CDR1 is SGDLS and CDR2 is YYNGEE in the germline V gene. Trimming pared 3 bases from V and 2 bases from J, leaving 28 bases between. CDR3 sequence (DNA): TGTGCCAGCAGCGAGACAGGTGAGATGTCGGGGAGTAGAGACACAGATACGCAGTATTTT. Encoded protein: CASSETGEMSGSRDTDTQYF.

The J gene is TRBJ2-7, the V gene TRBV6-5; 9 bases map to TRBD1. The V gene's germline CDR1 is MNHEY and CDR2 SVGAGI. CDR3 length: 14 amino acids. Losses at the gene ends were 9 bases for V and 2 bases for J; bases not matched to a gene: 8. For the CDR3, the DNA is TGTGCCAGTTCGGGACAGGGTGCAACCTACGAGCAGTACTTC. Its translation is CASSGQGATYEQYF.

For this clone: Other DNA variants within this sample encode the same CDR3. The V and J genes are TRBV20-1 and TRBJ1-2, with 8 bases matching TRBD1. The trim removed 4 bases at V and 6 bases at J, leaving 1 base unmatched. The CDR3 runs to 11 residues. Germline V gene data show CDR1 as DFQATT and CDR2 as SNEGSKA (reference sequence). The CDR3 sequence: CSATGGNGYTF. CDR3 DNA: TGCAGTGCTACAGGGGGCAATGGCTACACCTTC.

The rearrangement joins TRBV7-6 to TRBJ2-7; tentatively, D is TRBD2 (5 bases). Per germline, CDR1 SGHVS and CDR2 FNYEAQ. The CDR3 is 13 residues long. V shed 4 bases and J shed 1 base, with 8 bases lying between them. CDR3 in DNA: TGTGCCAGCAGCTCAGGACTGTCCTACGAGCAGTACTTC. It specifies CASSSGLSYEQYF.

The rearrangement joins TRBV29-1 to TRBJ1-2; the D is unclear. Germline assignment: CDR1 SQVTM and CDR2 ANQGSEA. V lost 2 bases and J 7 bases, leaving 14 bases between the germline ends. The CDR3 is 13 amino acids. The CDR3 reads CSVERFPAGGYTF. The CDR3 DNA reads TGCAGCGTTGAACGCTTTCCCGCGGGTGGCTACACCTTC. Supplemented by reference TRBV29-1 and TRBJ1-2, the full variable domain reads SAVISQKPSRDICQRGTSLTIQCQVDSQVTMMFWYRQQPGQSLTLIATANQGSEATYESGFVIDKFPISRPNLTFSTLTVSNMSPEDSSIYLCSVERFPAGGYTFGSGTRLTVV.

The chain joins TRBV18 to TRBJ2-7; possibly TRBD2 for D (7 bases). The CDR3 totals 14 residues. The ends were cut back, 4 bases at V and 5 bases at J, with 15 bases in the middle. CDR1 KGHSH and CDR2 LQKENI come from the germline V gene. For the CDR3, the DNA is TGTGCCAGCTCACGGGGGGGCAGTTTAGACGAGCAGTACTTC. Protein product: CASSRGGSLDEQYF.

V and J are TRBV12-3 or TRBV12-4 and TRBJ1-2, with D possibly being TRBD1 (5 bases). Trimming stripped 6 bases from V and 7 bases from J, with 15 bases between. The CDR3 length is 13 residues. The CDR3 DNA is TGTGCCAGCAGCTGGAACGGCGGGGCTGGCTACACCTTC. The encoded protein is CASSWNGGAGYTF.

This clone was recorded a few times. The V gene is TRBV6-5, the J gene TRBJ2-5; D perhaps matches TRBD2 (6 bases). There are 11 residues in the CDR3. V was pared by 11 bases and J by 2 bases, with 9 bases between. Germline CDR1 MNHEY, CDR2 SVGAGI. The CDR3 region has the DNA TGTGCCGCGGGAAAGCAAGAGACCCAGTACTTC. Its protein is CAAGKQETQYF.